This is a list of T cell receptor beta chains from one sample in a study of human T cells and chemical hapten exposure. One entry per CDR3 protein results from TCRdb running MiXCR on the RACE reads. The sample holds around 80,000 distinct CDR3 sequences, 7% to 9% seen once. The specimen sequenced was whole blood. Receptor source: a male donor in good health. Some clones in this sample may be carry-over from other donors' samples. CDR3s leave out the opening cysteine and the closing phenylalanine or tryptophan. The order of the fields is V gene, J gene, CDR3 protein.

>TRBV5-5|TRBJ1-1
ASSLIPGPSTEAF
>TRBV20-1|TRBJ2-3
SATSRPAGETDTQY
>TRBV10-3|TRBJ2-2
AIRKSLTDANTGELF
>TRBV20-1|TRBJ2-7
SARPQRDRNSYEQY
>TRBV2|TRBJ1-5
ASSESGVFSNQPQH
>TRBV3-1|TRBJ1-2
ASSPRDRGPSYGYT
>TRBV12-3/TRBV12-4|TRBJ2-7
ASSLASGTGSYEQY
>TRBV7-8|TRBJ2-4
ASSLEWEGLIKNIQY
>TRBV5-5|TRBJ2-6
ASSSRASGANVLT
>TRBV7-2|TRBJ2-3
ASSKLAGGTDTQY